This entry features one T cell receptor beta chain sequence. Antigen unknown. Per the germline V gene, CDR1 is WNHNN and CDR2 is SYGVQD (reference sequence). The CDR3 length is 17 residues. Deletions cut 4 bases from V and 0 bases from J, with 16 bases between. Produced via immunoSEQ multiplex PCR; TCRdb's table is partial and in-frame only. Of more than 100,000 clones detected, 80% to 90% appear once; the ten largest clones hold 8.4%. The data originate from a study of T cell responses to AZD1222 COVID-19 vaccine. Study-wide points: Every sample of the repertoires postdated the peak T cell response. AZD1222 recipients seropositive at baseline numbered only five to seven. Increases in Spike-specific TCR breadth and depth were seen after two AZD1222 doses. Clonal diversity may have been underestimated in mostly white British donors.

Sample: peripheral blood, taken on day 0 of AZD1222 vaccination. This receptor was taken from an adult in good health. The chain carries TRBV10-1 and TRBJ2-1, with D perhaps TRBD1 (6 bases). The CDR3 DNA reads TGCGCCAGCAGTGCCCCGCCAGGGGCTAGCTCCTACAATGAGCAGTTCTTC. It encodes CASSAPPGASSYNEQFF.